These 16 T cell receptor beta chains share one sample of origin, sequenced in a study of shared clonotypes between healthy human individuals. The protocol was immunoSEQ multiplex PCR, while the TCRdb copy is restricted to in-frame clones and leaves out a portion. The sample consists of 450,000 to 700,000 clones, less than 97% of them appearing once. Naive CD8 populations comprised CD45RO-negative cells positively selected for CCR7, excluding terminally differentiated effector memory CD45RA+ cells. The specimen was naive CD8+ T cells sorted from blood. The origin of the receptors is a woman in her thirties in good health.

The J gene is TRBJ2-1, the V gene TRBV30; TRBD2 matches 8 bases. The CDR3 runs 13 residues. With V trimmed by 5 bases and J by 2 bases, 2 bases remained unmatched. From germline, CDR1 is GTSNPN and CDR2 SVGIG (reference sequence). CDR3 bases: TGTGCCTGGGGGGGACTAGCCTACAATGAGCAGTTCTTC. Encoded protein: CAWGGLAYNEQFF.

This chain uses TRBV5-5 with TRBJ2-3, with 12 nucleotides matching TRBD2. CDR3 length: 16 amino acids. Losses at the gene ends were 4 bases for V and 1 base for J; bases not matched to a gene: 4. CDR1 and CDR2 from the germline V gene are SGHKS and YYEKEE (reference sequence). CDR3 in amino acids: CASSPSGRGGTDTQYF. CDR3 nucleotides: TGTGCCAGCAGCCCTAGCGGGAGGGGAGGCACAGATACGCAGTATTTT.

This chain connects TRBV10-3 to TRBJ1-6, with D unclear. Looked up from germline, CDR1 is ENHRY and CDR2 is SYGVKD. There are 14 residues in the CDR3. Trimming took 3 bases from V and 8 from J, leaving 11 bases between them. CDR3 amino acids: CAISDEGEDSPLHF. The DNA for the CDR3 is TGTGCCATCAGTGACGAGGGAGAGGATTCACCCCTCCACTTT.

The gene calls are TRBV2 and TRBJ2-1; TRBD1 aligns across 9 bases. V shed 4 bases and J 2 bases; nucleotides not matched to a gene: 3. Germline-derived CDR1 and CDR2 are SNHLY and FYNNEI. The CDR3 extends over 15 amino acids. This chain's CDR3 is CASSGDRVAYNEQFF. Written as DNA, the CDR3 is TGTGCCAGCAGTGGGGACAGGGTGGCCTACAATGAGCAGTTCTTC.

This chain links TRBV25-1 with TRBJ1-3, with 8 positions matching TRBD1. J lost 3 bases, V lost 1 base, and 8 bases had no gene match. The CDR3 runs to 17 residues. Per the germline V gene, CDR1 is MGHDK and CDR2 is SYGVNS. As DNA, the CDR3 is TGTGCCAGCAGTGAATCCCCGACCGACAGGGGTGGAAACACCATATATTTT. As protein: CASSESPTDRGGNTIYF.

The rearrangement uses TRBV14 and TRBJ2-5; D not resolved. V was clipped by 3 bases and J by 0 bases, with 8 bases between them. Germline-derived CDR1 and CDR2 are SGHDN and FVKESK. This CDR3 is built from 14 residues. The CDR3 nucleotides read TGTGCCAGCAGCCAGTTAGAGTACCAAGAGACCCAGTACTTC. It yields the protein CASSQLEYQETQYF.

The chain joins TRBV19 to TRBJ1-1, with 12 positions matching TRBD1. The CDR3 loop spans 14 amino acids. The V segment lost 6 bases and the J segment 4 bases; nucleotides outside the gene matches: 3. Germline V gives CDR1 LNHDA, CDR2 SQIVND (reference sequence). The CDR3, as DNA: TGTGCCAGTAGAATGGGACAGGGGGCCACTGAAGCTTTCTTT. It translates to CASRMGQGATEAFF.

V and J are TRBV28 and TRBJ1-5, with 7 bases lining up with TRBD1. With V trimmed by 10 bases and J by 3 bases, 12 bases remained unmatched. The CDR3 contains 15 residues. Germline V gene sequence: CDR1 MDHEN, CDR2 SYDVKM. This CDR3 reads CATHRDSYVNQPQHF. The CDR3 DNA sequence: TGTGCCACCCATCGGGACAGTTATGTCAATCAGCCCCAGCATTTT.

The J gene is TRBJ2-1, the V gene TRBV2, with no clear D. V gave up 6 bases and J gave up 8 bases, with 11 bases separating them. This CDR3 contains 12 residues. Germline V gives CDR1 SNHLY, CDR2 FYNNEI. CDR3 residues: CASRGVGHEQFF. CDR3 bases: TGTGCCAGCAGGGGCGTTGGGCATGAGCAGTTCTTC. Combining the CDR3 with reference TRBV2 and TRBJ2-1 gives the whole variable domain EPEVTQTPSHQVTQMGQEVILRCVPISNHLYFYWYRQILGQKVEFLVSFYNNEISEKSEIFDDQFSVERPDGSNFTLKIRSTKLEDSAMYFCASRGVGHEQFFGPGTRLTVL.

The chain employs TRBV28 and TRBJ1-5; 7 bases map to TRBD1. The length of the CDR3 is 18 residues. Germline V gene lookup returns CDR1 MDHEN and CDR2 SYDVKM. V gave up 5 bases and J gave up 5 bases; unmatched junction bases: 18. The chain's CDR3 is CASSTQGHRTGSYQPQHF. For the CDR3, the DNA is TGTGCCAGCAGTACTCAGGGCCATAGGACAGGATCCTATCAGCCCCAGCATTTT.

Concerning this clone: Other DNA sequences from this sample encode an identical CDR3 as well. The chain is built from TRBV27 and TRBJ2-5, with D unresolved. With 4 bases removed from V and 2 bases from J, the gap between germline ends came to 2 bases. CDR1 is MNHEY, CDR2 SMNVEV, per germline (reference sequence). The CDR3 has 11 residues. The CDR3, as DNA: TGTGCCAGCAGTTCGCAAGAGACCCAGTACTTC. Translation: CASSSQETQYF.

The rearrangement uses TRBV9 and TRBJ1-1, with TRBD1 as a possible D gene (5 bases). The germline V gene has CDR1 SGDLS and CDR2 YYNGEE. This CDR3 contains 17 residues. The V and J ends lost 0 bases and 0 bases respectively, with 15 bases between them. The DNA of the CDR3 is TGTGCCAGCAGCGTAGGCCCAGGGATTGAGATGAACACTGAAGCTTTCTTT. It is translated as CASSVGPGIEMNTEAFF.

The chain joins TRBV10-3 to TRBJ2-1; perhaps D is TRBD1 or TRBD2 (6 bases each). V lost 1 base to trimming and J lost 0 bases, with 16 bases between them. This CDR3 contains 18 residues. CDR1 and CDR2 (germline): ENHRY, SYGVKD. CDR3: CAISEWGAQMSSYNEQFF. CDR3 bases: TGTGCCATCAGTGAGTGGGGGGCCCAGATGAGCTCCTACAATGAGCAGTTCTTC.

This rearrangement joins TRBV28 to TRBJ1-6; tentative D call: TRBD1 (5 bases). This CDR3 contains 15 residues. CDR1 is MDHEN and CDR2 is SYDVKM in the germline V gene. The germline V and J ends were trimmed by 5 bases and 7 bases, with 15 bases remaining between them. CDR3 protein: CASSTRQGVNSPLHF. As DNA, the CDR3 is TGTGCCAGCAGTACCCGCCAGGGCGTCAATTCACCCCTCCACTTT.

The CDR3 DNA sequence: TGTGCCAGCAGCTCCGACAGGGCAACTCCCCTAGGGACCCAGTACTTC. It translates to CASSSDRATPLGTQYF. The chain recombines TRBV7-8 with TRBJ2-5, with 7 bases identical to TRBD1. The CDR3 totals 16 residues. CDR1 and CDR2 (germline): SGHVS, FQNEAQ. J gave up 7 bases and V 4 bases, and 15 bases lay outside the gene matches.

The rearrangement uses TRBV5-8 and TRBJ2-7, with 7 bases fitting TRBD1. The CDR3 contains 14 residues. Germline loops: CDR1 SGHTS, CDR2 YDEGEE. With V trimmed by 2 bases and J by 5 bases, 7 bases remained unmatched. The CDR3 reads CASSFGTARNEQYF. CDR3 coding DNA: TGTGCCAGCAGCTTCGGGACAGCGAGGAACGAGCAGTACTTC.